These 17 T cell receptor beta chains originate from one sample sequenced in a study of T cell repertoires in cytomegalovirus infection. These receptors' antigens are unknown. Each CDR3 protein is one row after TCRdb ran MiXCR on the reads. The sample has roughly 350,000 distinct CDR3 sequences; about 34% are singletons. The specimen was cultured PBMCs, collected from culture after CMV antigen stimulation. The receptors stem from a human donor in good health (CMV status not recorded). Some clones in this sample may be carry-over from other donors' samples.

The rearrangement uses TRBV7-6 and TRBJ2-1, with 11 bases that match TRBD2. Germline-derived CDR1 and CDR2 are SGHVS and FNYEAQ. V dropped 5 bases and J dropped 8; count of bases not matched to a gene: 8. The CDR3 runs 15 residues. As DNA, the CDR3 is TGTGCCAGCAGCCCCTTAGCGGGAGGGCCCCATGAGCAGTTCTTC. Amino acid sequence: CASSPLAGGPHEQFF.

This clonotype occurred a few times. This chain uses TRBV12-3 or TRBV12-4 with TRBJ1-1; D ambiguous. This CDR3 spans 13 amino acids. Trimming cost V 5 bases and J 0 bases, with 7 bases left between them. CDR3 DNA sequence: TGTGCCAGCAGTGGACGGTTGAACACTGAAGCTTTCTTT. Translating it yields CASSGRLNTEAFF.

This clonotype was seen a handful of times. This chain joins TRBV7-9 and TRBJ1-4, with D hard to call. Germline lookup yields CDR1 SEHNR and CDR2 FQNEAQ (reference sequence). The V end lost 5 bases, the J end lost 5 bases, and 12 bases lay between the germline ends. The CDR3 covers 14 residues. The CDR3 DNA reads TGTGCCAGCAGCGAACCCAAGGGAAATGAAAAACTGTTTTTT. This codes for CASSEPKGNEKLFF.

This clonotype was counted only a few times. V and J are TRBV19 and TRBJ2-3; D remains ambiguous. CDR3 length equals 12 residues. With 3 bases removed from V and 6 bases from J, the gap between germline ends came to 7 bases. Germline V gene lookup returns CDR1 LNHDA and CDR2 SQIVND (reference sequence). This CDR3 is CASSIGYDTQYF. The CDR3 DNA reads as TGTGCCAGTAGTATCGGATACGATACGCAGTATTTT.

Note on this clonotype: One end of the junction fails to match germline, which may point to a read error. The V gene is TRBV6-6, the J gene TRBJ2-1, with D tentatively TRBD1 (6 bases). The germline V gene encodes CDR1 MNHNY and CDR2 SVGAGI (reference sequence). The CDR3 spans 16 residues. The CDR3 reads CAGSAAGVRSYNEQFF. The CDR3 DNA follows: TGTGCCGGCAGTGCCGCAGGGGTTCGCTCCTACAATGAGCAGTTCTTC.

J is TRBJ2-5 and V is TRBV11-2; 7 bases are shared with TRBD2. J gave up 4 bases and V 1 base, and 3 bases lay outside the gene matches. CDR1 SGHAT and CDR2 FQNNGV come from the germline V gene. The CDR3 contains 14 residues. CDR3 coding DNA: TGTGCCAGCAGCTTAGGGGCTAGCGGAGAGACCCAGTACTTC. Translating it yields CASSLGASGETQYF.

This clonotype was seen only a few times. Here the CDR3 DNA reads TGCGCCAGCAGCCAAGACACATGGACAGGGAATGGCTACACCTTC. It translates to CASSQDTWTGNGYTF. This chain uses TRBV4-3 with TRBJ1-2; 8 bases match TRBD1. V was pared by 0 bases and J by 6 bases, with 6 bases of the junction left unmatched. The CDR3 totals 15 residues. Germline loops: CDR1 LGHNA, CDR2 YSLEER.

The chain recombines TRBV15 with TRBJ2-7; 8 bases are shared with TRBD1. The germline V gene has CDR1 LNHNV and CDR2 YYDKDF (reference sequence). CDR3 length: 14 amino acids. After removal of 3 bases from V and 5 bases from J, the junction contained 6 bases not matched to a gene. The CDR3 DNA sequence: TGTGCCACCAGCAGGGGCGGGACAGGCCACGAGCAGTACTTC. Protein sequence: CATSRGGTGHEQYF. Full variable domain (rest looked up from reference TRBV15 and TRBJ2-7): DAMVIQNPRYQVTQFGKPVTLSCSQTLNHNVMYWYQQKSSQAPKLLFHYYDKDFNNEADTPDNFQSRRPNTSFCFLDIRSPGLGDTAMYLCATSRGGTGHEQYFGPGTRLTVT.

This clonotype was seen a few times. V and J are TRBV5-6 and TRBJ1-2; 10 bases map to TRBD1. The CDR3 covers 15 residues. J lost 6 bases, V lost 2 bases, and 7 bases had no gene match. Germline assignment: CDR1 SGHDT and CDR2 YYEEEE. The CDR3 spells CASSFRDRGFDGYTF. The CDR3 DNA sequence: TGTGCCAGCAGCTTCCGGGACAGGGGATTCGATGGCTACACCTTC.

The chain couples TRBV7-2 to TRBJ2-3, with 10 bases fitting TRBD2. V lost 5 bases, J lost 2 bases, and 7 bases stayed unmatched. The CDR3 contains 16 residues. The V gene's germline CDR1 is SGHTA and CDR2 FQGNSA. CDR3 coding DNA: TGTGCCAGCAGCCTCAGCGGGAGGGCCCTCACAGATACGCAGTATTTT. Its translation is CASSLSGRALTDTQYF.

This clonotype was observed a few times. The CDR3 nucleotides read TGTGCCAGCAGACCGCCGGGACTAGCGGGAGTAGGGGAGCTGTTTTTT. Protein: CASRPPGLAGVGELFF. This chain links TRBV7-2 with TRBJ2-2; 14 bases map to TRBD2. CDR3 length: 16 amino acids. CDR1 SGHTA and CDR2 FQGNSA come from the germline V gene. Losses at the gene ends were 6 bases for V and 8 bases for J; bases not matched to a gene: 8.

This clonotype was observed at least ten times. The rearrangement joins TRBV15 to TRBJ1-6; the match to TRBD1 covers 8 bases. The J segment lost 9 bases and the V segment lost 4 bases, leaving 5 bases of the junction unmatched. This CDR3 region has 14 residues. Germline CDR1 reads LNHNV; CDR2 reads YYDKDF (reference sequence). The CDR3 sequence: CATSKGQETSPLHF. DNA for the CDR3: TGTGCCACCAGCAAGGGACAGGAGACTTCACCCCTCCACTTT.

This clonotype has more than one count but fewer than ten. The chain has TRBV7-2 and TRBJ2-1; 16 bases match TRBD2. Germline-derived CDR1 and CDR2 are SGHTA and FQGNSA. J was trimmed by 6 bases and V by 5 bases; bases with no gene match: 7. CDR3 length equals 17 residues. CDR3 in amino acids: CASSGTSGRARGNEQFF. CDR3 DNA sequence: TGTGCCAGCAGCGGGACTAGCGGGAGGGCCAGGGGCAATGAGCAGTTCTTC.

The V call is TRBV27, the J call TRBJ2-1; D may correspond to TRBD1 or TRBD2 (5 bases each). This CDR3 comprises 12 residues. Trimming removed 5 bases at V and 13 bases at J, with 15 bases between. Per the germline V gene, CDR1 is MNHEY and CDR2 is SMNVEV (reference sequence). Here the CDR3 reads CASSTRGVIQFF. CDR3 nucleotides: TGTGCCAGCAGTACTAGGGGCGTGATACAGTTCTTC.

J is TRBJ1-5 and V is TRBV6-6, with 8 bases that match TRBD1. This CDR3 contains 15 residues. V lost 4 bases to trimming and J lost 1 base; unmatched junction nucleotides: 3. Germline CDR1 is MNHNY and CDR2 is SVGAGI (reference sequence). The CDR3 DNA follows: TGTGCCAGCAGTTCGACAGGGGTCAGCAATCAGCCCCAGCATTTT. Protein sequence: CASSSTGVSNQPQHF.

This clonotype was seen a handful of times. This chain connects TRBV20-1 to TRBJ2-1; 11 positions agree with TRBD2. CDR1 and CDR2 (germline): DFQATT, SNEGSKA (reference sequence). V trimming: 0 bases; J trimming: 9 bases; junction bases outside the gene matches: 7. The CDR3 has 15 residues. The CDR3 nucleotides are TGCAGTGCTAGAGATCAGACTAGCGGGATCTCTGAGCAGTTCTTC. Residues: CSARDQTSGISEQFF.

This sequence joins TRBV4-1 and TRBJ1-4; no clear D. CDR1 and CDR2 from the germline V gene are MGHRA and YSYEKL. The germline V and J ends were trimmed by 3 bases and 2 bases, with 4 bases remaining between them. This CDR3 spans 13 amino acids. The DNA of the CDR3 is TGCGCCAGCAGCCATCTCACTAATGAAAAACTGTTTTTT. It translates to CASSHLTNEKLFF.